This T cell receptor beta chain was profiled in a study of blood T cell repertoires in COVID-19 (dated by TCRdb to the early 2020s). Broadly, across the study: Samples covering the acute and convalescent phases of COVID-19 were provided by collaborators in the United States, Italy and Spain. The prospective study material was composed of cDNA or gDNA derived from T cells, B-cell-depleted T cells, or PBMCs. Deeply sampled blood TCRbeta repertoires from subjects exposed to, actively infected with, or recovered from COVID-19 were included in the dataset. A freely available public database, intended as a resource for researchers studying the immune response to SARS-CoV-2, is where the repertoires were released. Samples came from the ongoing ImmuneRACE study (first 160 participants) plus 1,254 subjects from 6 global collaborators. A de-identified subject ID, COVID-19 status, age in years and sex were almost always included in the sample metadata. HLA class I and class II types, where available, came from metadata supplied by the sample provider rather than from assay-based typing. Overall study outcomes, separate from this receptor: The quantity of clinical and demographic metadata differed by source and by participant and was supplied without curation.

Concerning this clone: Its recognized antigen is unknown. No clone much larger than this one lies a single base away; base qualities are absent.

Germline trimming amounts to 4 bases on V and 5 bases on J, with 3 as the count of junction bases outside the gene matches. CDR3 length: 14 amino acids, cysteine to phenylalanine. Of the read, only the CDR3 DNA is kept; its 42 bases are in frame from base 1. Looking up the germline V gene (reference sequence) yields CDR1 LGHDT and CDR2 YNNKEL. Collaborating institutions collected whole blood in K2EDTA tubes following their own protocols. For TCRbeta analysis, collaborators shipped samples as frozen whole blood, isolated PBMCs, or DNA extracted from either of those sample types. TCRbeta CDR3 regions were amplified from genomic DNA using the immunoSEQ Assay, a bias-controlled multiplex PCR. In the authors' own workflow: Within the assay, amplification of reference gene primers was used to estimate how many nucleated cells each sample contained. Sequence reads were collapsed and filtered to measure the absolute abundance of every unique TCRbeta CDR3 rearrangement. Productive Simpson clonality was computed per sample as the square root of Simpson's diversity index over productive rearrangements. The table comes from immuneACCESS by way of TCRdb, which keeps in-frame sequences with V and J called. Part of the clones is missing from these tables; in studies checked, under half for an unresolved V gene and the rest for unknown reasons. V and J calls plus clone size are reproduced from that table; the DNA served to infer D and trimming. This sample gives 190,000 or so clones in total; around 85% of them show up just once. The ten largest make up about 9.4% of the sample.

This clonotype was sampled from an elderly woman with acute or convalescent COVID-19. This receptor chain uses TRBV3-1 (or the pseudogene TRBV3-2) and TRBJ2-7; the central 12 bases match TRBD2. Source material: peripheral blood. The DNA is TGTGCCAGCAGCCTACTAGCGGGAGGAGACGAGCAGTACTTC. The encoded protein is CASSLLAGGDEQYF.